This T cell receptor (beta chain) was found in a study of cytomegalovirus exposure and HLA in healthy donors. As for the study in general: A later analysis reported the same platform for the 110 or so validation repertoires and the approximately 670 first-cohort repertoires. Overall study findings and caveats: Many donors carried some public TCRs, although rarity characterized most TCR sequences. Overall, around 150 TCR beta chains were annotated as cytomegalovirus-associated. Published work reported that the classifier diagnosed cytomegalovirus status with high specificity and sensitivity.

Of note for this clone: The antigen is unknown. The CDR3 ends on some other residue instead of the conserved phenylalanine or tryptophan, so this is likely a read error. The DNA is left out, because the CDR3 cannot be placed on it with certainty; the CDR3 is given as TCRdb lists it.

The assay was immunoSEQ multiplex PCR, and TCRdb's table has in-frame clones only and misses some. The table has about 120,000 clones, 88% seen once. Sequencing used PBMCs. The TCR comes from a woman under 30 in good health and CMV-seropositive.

The CDR3 loop reads CASSIDGDGEQV. This chain connects TRBV19 to TRBJ2-3; the DNA was not compared with TRBD2, the D call given in the table. The CDR3 has 12 residues if both end residues are counted. Germline V CDR1 and CDR2: LNHDA, SQIVND (reference sequence).